Listed here are 18 T cell receptor beta chains from one sample, sequenced in a study of OX40 agonist ivuxolimab in advanced cancers. Clones were read by immunoSEQ multiplex PCR, and TCRdb kept only the in-frame ones, dropping some. Here the sample spans tens of thousands of clones, roughly 90% being singletons. Sample: CD4+ or CD8+ T cells sorted from blood, taken in a trial of the OX40 agonist ivuxolimab. The receptors here all came from an adult with an advanced solid tumor such as melanoma, head and neck, liver or kidney cancer.

The chain couples TRBV5-5 to TRBJ2-7; D gene ambiguous. Trimming shortened V by 0 bases and J by 7 bases, and 8 bases separated the two germline ends. Germline V gives CDR1 SGHKS, CDR2 YYEKEE (reference sequence). This CDR3 has 12 amino acids. CDR3 sequence: CASSLEVGEQYF. In DNA, the CDR3 is TGTGCCAGCAGCTTGGAGGTAGGAGAGCAGTACTTC.

This clone was seen only a few times. The rearrangement joins TRBV5-4 to TRBJ1-1; the match to TRBD1 covers 10 bases. CDR1 and CDR2 from the germline V gene are SGHNT and YYREEE (reference sequence). CDR3 length equals 17 residues. Trimming took 5 bases from V and 0 from J; bases not matched to a gene: 10. The CDR3 spells CASRERTGGGMNTEAFF. CDR3 bases: TGTGCCAGCAGGGAACGGACAGGGGGTGGGATGAACACTGAAGCTTTCTTT.

This rearrangement joins TRBV27 to TRBJ1-1; D may be TRBD1 (5 bases). The CDR3 totals 15 residues. V gave up 0 bases and J gave up 5 bases, with 13 bases separating them. The V gene's germline CDR1 is MNHEY and CDR2 SMNVEV (reference sequence). The CDR3 DNA is TGTGCCAGCAGTTTATCGGGGCAGGTCGGGACTGAAGCTTTCTTT. Translated, it gives CASSLSGQVGTEAFF.

This chain joins TRBV19 and TRBJ2-1; the match to TRBD2 covers 12 bases. In germline, CDR1 is LNHDA, CDR2 SQIVND (reference sequence). The length of the CDR3 is 14 residues. Trimming removed 2 bases from V and 7 bases from J; junction bases left unmatched: 0. CDR3 residues: CASSITSGRNEQFF. The CDR3 DNA is TGTGCCAGTAGTATAACTAGCGGGAGGAATGAGCAGTTCTTC. The variable domain in full, with the rest retrieved from reference TRBV19 and TRBJ2-1, is DGGITQSPKYLFRKEGQNVTLSCEQNLNHDAMYWYRQDPGQGLRLIYYSQIVNDFQKGDIAEGYSVSREKKESFPLTVTSAQKNPTAFYLCASSITSGRNEQFFGPGTRLTVL.

The chain uses TRBV6-5 and TRBJ1-3; the D is unclear. The V gene lost 2 bases and the J gene lost 0 bases, with 11 bases spanning the gap. CDR1 and CDR2 (germline): MNHEY, SVGAGI. This CDR3 contains 16 residues. The CDR3 DNA reads TGTGCCAGCAGTTACGGGCTGCTTGGCTCTGGAAACACCATATATTTT. This encodes CASSYGLLGSGNTIYF.

CDR3 in amino acids: CASSVGVDQPQHF. The CDR3 bases are TGTGCCAGCAGCGTAGGGGTCGATCAGCCCCAGCATTTT. The rearrangement links TRBV9 to TRBJ1-5; no definite D call. V was clipped by 0 bases and J by 5 bases, with 6 bases between them. CDR1 and CDR2 (germline): SGDLS, YYNGEE. CDR3 length: 13 residues. The variable domain in full, completed from reference TRBV9 and TRBJ1-5, reads DSGVTQTPKHLITATGQRVTLRCSPRSGDLSVYWYQQSLDQGLQFLIQYYNGEERAKGNILERFSAQQFPDLHSELNLSSLELGDSALYFCASSVGVDQPQHFGDGTRLSIL.

The chain links TRBV27 to TRBJ2-7, with a possible D match to TRBD2 (6 bases). Germline CDR1 reads MNHEY; CDR2 reads SMNVEV (reference sequence). This CDR3 is 16 amino acids long. Trimming shortened V by 1 base and J by 0 bases, and 13 bases separated the two germline ends. The CDR3 reads CASSLLSKGLSYEQYF. CDR3 nucleotide sequence: TGTGCCAGCAGTTTATTATCGAAGGGACTCTCCTACGAGCAGTACTTC.

This clone was counted only a few times. The V call is TRBV30, the J call TRBJ1-5; TRBD1 might be the D (6 bases). V gave up 0 bases and J gave up 6 bases, with 12 bases separating them. Germline values: CDR1 GTSNPN, CDR2 SVGIG (reference sequence). The CDR3 spans 14 residues. CDR3 sequence reads: CAWSVGGAGQPQHF. The CDR3, as DNA: TGTGCCTGGAGTGTAGGGGGGGCAGGTCAGCCCCAGCATTTT.

The rearrangement joins TRBV2 to TRBJ2-3; D is perhaps TRBD2 (6 bases). Trimming cost V 2 bases and J 0 bases, with 15 bases left between them. Germline lookup yields CDR1 SNHLY and CDR2 FYNNEI. The CDR3 is 17 residues long. The CDR3 DNA is TGTGCCAGCAGTGAATCTAGGACGGGAGTGAGCACAGATACGCAGTATTTT. Amino acids: CASSESRTGVSTDTQYF. Full variable domain (outside the CDR3, taken from reference TRBV2 and TRBJ2-3): EPEVTQTPSHQVTQMGQEVILRCVPISNHLYFYWYRQILGQKVEFLVSFYNNEISEKSEIFDDQFSVERPDGSNFTLKIRSTKLEDSAMYFCASSESRTGVSTDTQYFGPGTRLTVL.

The J gene is TRBJ2-7, the V gene TRBV27; 10 bases fit TRBD2. The V gene end was trimmed by 3 bases and the J gene end by 5 bases; junction bases not matched to a gene: 7. The CDR3 length is 15 residues. Germline loops: CDR1 MNHEY, CDR2 SMNVEV (reference sequence). Written as DNA, the CDR3 is TGTGCCAGCAGTTTTTCTAGCGGGAGTAATAACGAGCAGTACTTC. It translates to CASSFSSGSNNEQYF.

This chain joins TRBV28 and TRBJ1-2; 8 bases map to TRBD1. The J segment lost 4 bases and the V segment lost 4 bases, leaving 8 bases of the junction unmatched. From germline, CDR1 is MDHEN and CDR2 SYDVKM. CDR3 length: 15 residues. The CDR3 spells CASSSMGQDVYGYTF. The DNA for the CDR3 is TGTGCCAGCAGTTCCATGGGACAGGACGTCTATGGCTACACCTTC.

V and J are TRBV30 and TRBJ2-7, with 9 nucleotides matching TRBD1. CDR3 length equals 15 residues. The V gene's germline CDR1 is GTSNPN and CDR2 SVGIG (reference sequence). V lost 0 bases to trimming and J lost 7 bases; unmatched junction nucleotides: 10. CDR3 residues: CAWSVDNRGPYEQYF. The DNA of the CDR3 is TGTGCCTGGAGTGTCGATAACAGGGGGCCGTATGAGCAGTACTTC.

V usage is TRBV21-1 and J usage is TRBJ1-2. TRBV21-1 is classified as a pseudogene. This CDR3 is built from 13 residues. CDR3 in amino acids: CASRSEVGYGYTF. The CDR3 DNA follows: TGTGCCAGCAGGTCGGAGGTAGGCTATGGCTACACCTTC.

The chain uses TRBV6-1 and TRBJ1-3; D uncertain. CDR1 MNHNS and CDR2 SASEGT come from the germline V gene. Trimming removed 7 bases at V and 0 bases at J, with 10 bases between. CDR3 size: 14 residues. The chain's CDR3 is CASTQHRSGNTIYF. CDR3 DNA: TGTGCCAGCACCCAACATCGCTCTGGAAACACCATATATTTT.

The genes are TRBV23-1 and TRBJ1-2; D is ambiguous. TRBV23-1 counts as an open reading frame of uncertain function. This CDR3 contains 15 residues. V gave up 0 bases and J gave up 2 bases, with 10 bases separating them. CDR3 bases: TGCGCCAGCAGTCAATCCCCGGCCCGAAACTATGGCTACACCTTC. Translating gives CASSQSPARNYGYTF.

As to this clone: The sample contains more than one DNA sequence encoding this CDR3. The chain joins TRBV5-1 to TRBJ2-1, with a tentative D call TRBD2 (5 bases). The CDR3 consists of 15 residues. Germline values: CDR1 SGHRS, CDR2 YFSETQ. V lost 2 bases, J lost 0 bases, and 9 bases lay in between. The CDR3 DNA follows: TGCGCCAGCAGCTTTGAGGGTGTCTCCTACAATGAGCAGTTCTTC. Residues: CASSFEGVSYNEQFF.

This clone was recorded only once. The chain links TRBV14 to TRBJ2-1; tentative D call: TRBD2 (6 bases). This CDR3 has 17 amino acids. The germline gives CDR1 SGHDN, CDR2 FVKESK. The V end was cut by 0 bases, the J end by 4 bases, with 16 bases between. The CDR3 loop reads CASSQEATREWYNEQFF. The CDR3 DNA reads TGTGCCAGCAGCCAAGAGGCGACTCGGGAGTGGTACAATGAGCAGTTCTTC.

J is TRBJ2-1 and V is TRBV5-1, with 12 bases that match TRBD1. Looked up from germline, CDR1 is SGHRS and CDR2 is YFSETQ. V lost 2 bases and J lost 6; bases outside the gene matches: 6. The CDR3 totals 16 residues. Here the CDR3 reads CASSFMGQGAINEQFF. CDR3 nucleotides: TGCGCCAGCAGCTTTATGGGACAGGGGGCAATCAATGAGCAGTTCTTC.